Listed below are T cell receptor beta chains from one sample, sequenced in a study of cytomegalovirus exposure and HLA in healthy donors. The protocol was immunoSEQ multiplex PCR, while the TCRdb copy is restricted to in-frame clones and leaves out a portion. The sample has 150,000 to 200,000 clones; less than 85% are singletons. The specimen was PBMCs. These receptors came from a girl aged 5 to 17 in good health and CMV-seropositive. CDR3s include the opening cysteine and the closing phenylalanine or tryptophan. The D gene is left open where the match is weak. Only part of the rows carry a size: once, few, many, or a class if the clone is expanded.

>TRBD1|TRBJ1-4|NA|TRBV9|16
TGTGCCAGCAGCGTAGTTCCGGACAGGGGGCAGGAAAAACTGTTTTTT
CASSVVPDRGQEKLFF
>NA|TRBJ2-5|NA|TRBV4-3|15
TGCGCCAGCAGCCAAATCGGACAGACCGGGGAGACCCAGTACTTC
CASSQIGQTGETQYF
>TRBD1|TRBJ2-7|NA|TRBV6-1|15
TGTGCCAGCACCTTATTGGACAGGTTCGGGGACGAGCAGTACTTC
CASTLLDRFGDEQYF
>NA|TRBJ2-5|NA|TRBV4-3|16
TGCGCCAGCAGCCAAACACTCCTAGCCCTCCAAGAGACCCAGTACTTC
CASSQTLLALQETQYF
>NA|TRBJ2-7|NA|TRBV4-3|15
TGCGCCAGCAGCCAAGGAGGAGGGATTTCCTACGAGCAGTACTTC
CASSQGGGISYEQYF
>TRBD2|TRBJ2-7|NA|TRBV9|16
TGTGCCAGCAGCGTAGGGTCTAGCGGGGGGCCTTACGAGCAGTACTTC
CASSVGSSGGPYEQYF
>TRBD1|TRBJ2-2|NA|TRBV19|15
TGTGCCAGTAACACGGGACAGGGGGGCACCGGGGAGCTGTTTTTT
CASNTGQGGTGELFF
>NA|TRBJ1-6|NA|TRBV12-5|15
TGTGCTAGTGGTTTAGAGGTATCGGGTAATTCACCCCTCCACTTT
CASGLEVSGNSPLHF
>NA|TRBJ1-3|once|TRBV4-1|15
TGCGCCAGCAGCCAAGATCTACAGGGCGGAAACACCATATATTTT
CASSQDLQGGNTIYF
>NA|TRBJ2-3|once|TRBV5-4|15
TGTGCCAGCAGCTTGGTGGGCTACCGCACAGATACGCAGTATTTT
CASSLVGYRTDTQYF
>NA|TRBJ2-7|once|TRBV27|13
TGTGCCAGCTCCCGTGACAGCACCTACGAGCAGTACTTC
CASSRDSTYEQYF
>TRBD1|TRBJ1-5|few|TRBV4-1|15
TGCGCCAGCAGCCAAACTACAGGGGGCCCCCAGCCCCAGCATTTT
CASSQTTGGPQPQHF
>NA|TRBJ1-1|NA|TRBV19|13
TGTGCCAGTAGGGACAGCCGGAACACTGAAGCTTTCTTT
CASRDSRNTEAFF
>NA|TRBJ2-2|NA|TRBV4-3|16
TGCGCCAGCAGCCAAGTGGGCAGGCCGAACACCGGGGAGCTGTTTTTT
CASSQVGRPNTGELFF
>NA|TRBJ1-2|once|TRBV23-1|16
TGCGCCAGCAGTCAAGTCGGTGGGGGGGGGAACTATGGCTACACCTTC
CASSQVGGGGNYGYTF
>TRBD2|TRBJ2-2|few|TRBV29-1|13
TGCAGCGTCGGGACTAGCGAGGCCGGGGAGCTGTTTTTT
CSVGTSEAGELFF
>NA|TRBJ2-6|NA|TRBV7-9|15
TGTGCCAGCAGCTCCTCGTCTTCTGGGGCCAACGTCCTGACTTTC
CASSSSSSGANVLTF
>NA|TRBJ1-1|NA|TRBV11-2|14
TGTGCCAGCAGCTTAGACACCCGAGGCACTGAAGCTTTCTTT
CASSLDTRGTEAFF
>TRBD1|TRBJ2-7|NA|TRBV19|15
TGTGCCACCGCCCAGGGGACAGAAGGCCCCTACGAGCAGTACTTC
CATAQGTEGPYEQYF
>NA|TRBJ2-5|few|TRBV5-1|14
TGCGCCAGCAGCTTGGCAGGGTCCCAAGAGACCCAGTACTTC
CASSLAGSQETQYF
>TRBD1|TRBJ1-1|NA|TRBV18|15
TGTGCCAGCTCACCTCCCGGGACAGGGATCTCTGAAGCTTTCTTT
CASSPPGTGISEAFF
>NA|TRBJ2-2|NA|TRBV7-6|16
TGTGCCAGCAGCTCCGGGGAATTCAGGAACACCGGGGAGCTGTTTTTT
CASSSGEFRNTGELFF
>NA|TRBJ1-1|NA|TRBV27|13
TGTGCCAGCAGTTTAATTCGTAACACTGAAGCTTTCTTT
CASSLIRNTEAFF
>TRBD1|TRBJ1-1|few|TRBV4-1|15
TGCGCCAGCAGCCAAGAATACCAGGGGGGCACTGAAGCTTTCTTT
CASSQEYQGGTEAFF
>TRBD2|TRBJ2-1|NA|TRBV6-4|15
TGTGCCAGCAGCCAACGGACTAGCGGCGACAATGAGCAGTTCTTC
CASSQRTSGDNEQFF
>NA|TRBJ1-5|NA|TRBV5-6|13
TGTGCCAGCAGCTCACAGGGCTCTCAGCCCCAGCATTTT
CASSSQGSQPQHF
>NA|TRBJ2-7|NA|TRBV10-1|14
TGCGCCAGCAGTGGCCCGGGACAAAGCTACGAGCAGTACTTC
CASSGPGQSYEQYF
>NA|TRBJ1-4|NA|TRBV5-4|15
TGTGCCAGCAGCTTTCGGGGGGGGCCTAATGAAAAACTGTTTTTT
CASSFRGGPNEKLFF
>TRBD1|TRBJ2-7|once|TRBV4-3|17
TGCGCCAGCAGCCAATTCGATACAGGGGGCTTGGGCCACGAGCAGTACTTC
CASSQFDTGGLGHEQYF
>NA|TRBJ2-5|NA|TRBV9|19
TGTGCCAGCAGCGTAGGCAGGGTGGGACTCCACCAACCCCAAGAGACCCAGTACTTC
CASSVGRVGLHQPQETQYF
>TRBD2|TRBJ2-1|few|TRBV9|16
TGTGCCAGCAGCGTACTGGGTAGCGGGGCAAACAATGAGCAGTTCTTC
CASSVLGSGANNEQFF
>NA|TRBJ2-3|NA|TRBV7-9|15
TGTGCCAGCAGCTTAGCGGGGGGTAACACAGATACGCAGTATTTT
CASSLAGGNTDTQYF
>NA|TRBJ1-6|NA|TRBV25-1|13
TGTGCCAGCAGGCCACCAGGGAATTCACCCCTCCACTTT
CASRPPGNSPLHF
>TRBD2|TRBJ2-7|NA|TRBV7-2|15
TGTGCCAGCAGCTCCAAAACTAGCGTGGGGGGCGAGCAGTACTTC
CASSSKTSVGGEQYF
>NA|TRBJ2-1|NA|TRBV2|12
TGTGCCAGCAGCTCATCCGGGAATGAGCAGTTCTTC
CASSSSGNEQFF
>NA|TRBJ1-5|NA|TRBV7-2|17
TGTGCCAGCAGCTTAGCGCTAGGTGGGAGTGGCAATCAGCCCCAGCATTTT
CASSLALGGSGNQPQHF
>NA|TRBJ2-3|NA|TRBV7-9|14
TGTTCCAGCAGCGTCGGCGGGGTCTCAGATACGCAGTATTTT
CSSSVGGVSDTQYF
>NA|TRBJ1-6|few|TRBV12-5|12
TGTGCTAGTGGCGGGGGAGGTTCACCCCTCCACTTT
CASGGGGSPLHF
>NA|TRBJ2-3|NA|TRBV9|14
TGTGCCAGCAGCTCGCGGACTCTAGGAGATACGCAGTATTTT
CASSSRTLGDTQYF
>NA|TRBJ2-7|few|TRBV7-2|14
TGTGCCAGCAGCTTAGGCCCAGGCCCCTACGAGCAGTACTTC
CASSLGPGPYEQYF
>NA|TRBJ2-7|NA|TRBV10-3|14
TGTGCCATCAGCAGGACAGTAAGCTCCTACGAGCAGTACTTC
CAISRTVSSYEQYF
>NA|TRBJ1-1|NA|TRBV19|15
TGTGCCAGTAGGTCCCTACAGGGTGTAGGCACTGAAGCTTTCTTT
CASRSLQGVGTEAFF
>NA|TRBJ2-3|NA|TRBV6-5|15
TGTGCCAGCAGGCCCGGGGGTTATAGCACAGATACGCAGTATTTT
CASRPGGYSTDTQYF
>TRBD2|TRBJ2-1|few|TRBV2|15
TGTGCCAGCAGTGAAGCGCTAGCGGGGGGGGATGAGCAGTTCTTC
CASSEALAGGDEQFF
>NA|TRBJ1-5|NA|TRBV18|14
TGTGCCAGCTCACCACAAAGGAGTAATCAGCCCCAGCATTTT
CASSPQRSNQPQHF
>NA|TRBJ1-5|NA|TRBV7-6|14
TGTGCCAGCAGCTTGCAGGGCCTAGGGCAGCCCCAGCATTTT
CASSLQGLGQPQHF